This is a list of T cell receptor beta chains from one sample in a study of T cell repertoires in cytomegalovirus infection. These receptors have no known antigen. TCRdb independently ran MiXCR on the reads; one entry per CDR3 protein. The sample yields a few hundred thousand distinct CDR3 sequences, about 40% seen once. The starting material was cultured PBMCs, obtained from culture after CMV antigen stimulation. Every receptor here comes from a human donor in good health (CMV status not recorded). Some clones in this sample may be carry-over from other donors' samples. Each CDR3 is given with its conserved first and last residue. D genes are given only for firm matches. The size entry is marked missing in some rows and otherwise reads once, few, many or a size class.

j_call | d_call | v_call | clone_size | cdr3_aa | cdr3_nt
TRBJ2-2 | - | TRBV7-2 | - | CASSFLGGGPGELFF | TGTGCCAGCAGCTTTCTAGGGGGAGGGCCCGGGGAGCTGTTTTTT
TRBJ2-7 | TRBD2 | TRBV15 | - | CATSRGIAGKYEQYF | TGTGCCACCAGCAGGGGAATAGCGGGAAAGTACGAGCAGTACTTC
TRBJ2-7 | TRBD1 | TRBV27 | few | CASSLSTGRMYEQYF | TGTGCCAGCAGTTTATCGACAGGGAGAATGTACGAGCAGTACTTC
TRBJ2-3 | - | TRBV2 | - | CASMPGASASTDTQYF | TGTGCCAGCATGCCCGGGGCTAGCGCCAGCACAGATACGCAGTATTTT
TRBJ2-3 | TRBD2 | TRBV6-6 | few | CASSYSWVSSGRYGDTQYF | TGTGCCAGCAGTTACTCCTGGGTGTCTAGCGGGAGGTATGGAGATACGCAGTATTTT
TRBJ2-3 | TRBD1 | TRBV12-3/TRBV12-4 | few | CASSLGQGAADTQYF | TGTGCCAGCAGTTTAGGTCAGGGGGCTGCAGATACGCAGTATTTT
TRBJ1-3 | - | TRBV7-2 | many | CASSLGTFSGNTIYF | TGTGCCAGCAGCTTAGGAACGTTCTCTGGAAACACCATATATTTT
TRBJ2-7 | TRBD1 | TRBV28 | - | CASRGQGSYEQYF | TGTGCCAGCAGGGGACAGGGGTCCTACGAGCAGTACTTC
TRBJ2-6 | - | TRBV7-8 | - | CASRKGRQAVSGANVLTF | TGTGCCAGCAGGAAGGGTAGACAAGCAGTATCTGGGGCCAACGTCCTGACTTTC
TRBJ1-6 | - | TRBV7-2 | many | CASSLLGGQNNSPLHF | TGTGCCAGCAGCCTATTGGGTGGACAGAATAATTCACCCCTCCACTTT
TRBJ2-2 | TRBD2 | TRBV11-2 | few | CASSPVGDTGTSGTETGELFF | TGTGCCAGCAGCCCGGTCGGTGACACCGGGACTAGCGGGACCGAAACCGGGGAGCTGTTTTTT
TRBJ2-1 | - | TRBV19 | - | CASSTRKVSGEHEQFF | TGTGCCAGTAGTACCCGGAAAGTCTCGGGTGAACATGAGCAGTTCTTC
TRBJ1-5 | TRBD1 | TRBV20-1 | - | CSAREMAGTENQPQHF | TGCAGTGCTAGAGAAATGGCCGGGACAGAGAATCAGCCCCAGCATTTT
TRBJ1-1 | - | TRBV7-2 | - | CASSARWGTTNTEAFF | TGTGCCAGCAGCGCCCGATGGGGGACCACGAACACTGAAGCTTTCTTT
TRBJ1-1 | TRBD1 | TRBV5-1 | few | CASSHRRQGVMNTEAFF | TGCGCCAGCAGTCACAGAAGGCAGGGGGTAATGAACACTGAAGCTTTCTTT
TRBJ1-2 | TRBD1 | TRBV6-8 | - | CASSVNRGAFYGYTF | TGTGCCAGCAGTGTCAACAGGGGGGCCTTCTATGGCTACACCTTC
TRBJ1-6 | TRBD1 | TRBV7-9 | - | CASSRTVRDSIFRNSPLHF | TGTGCCAGCAGTCGTACCGTCCGGGACAGTATTTTTCGCAATTCACCCCTCCACTTT
TRBJ2-2 | - | TRBV4-3 | - | CASSQDGGNTGELFF | TGCGCCAGCAGCCAAGACGGGGGGAACACCGGGGAGCTGTTTTTT
TRBJ1-4 | - | TRBV6-5 | - | CASSYQDSERLFF | TGTGCCAGCAGTTACCAGGACAGTGAAAGGCTGTTTTTT
TRBJ1-5 | - | TRBV7-2 | many | CASSLAARGNQPQHF | TGTGCCAGCAGCTTAGCGGCCCGGGGTAATCAGCCCCAGCATTTT
TRBJ2-2 | - | TRBV12-3/TRBV12-4 | - | CASSFGGAGMTGELFF | TGTGCCAGCAGTTTTGGGGGGGCAGGGATGACCGGGGAGCTGTTTTTT
TRBJ2-2 | - | TRBV7-9 | - | CASSESGRHTGELFF | TGTGCCAGCAGCGAGTCTGGGAGGCACACCGGGGAGCTGTTTTTT
TRBJ1-4 | - | TRBV12-3/TRBV12-4 | - | CASSSGDEKLFF | TGTGCCAGCAGTTCGGGGGATGAAAAACTGTTTTTT
TRBJ2-5 | - | TRBV7-2 | few | CASAGTPLAGTQYF | TGTGCCAGCGCCGGGACACCCCTCGCCGGGACCCAGTACTTC
TRBJ2-1 | - | TRBV4-3 | - | CASSAQVVYNNEQFF | TGCGCCAGCAGCGCACAGGTGGTGTATAACAATGAGCAGTTCTTC
TRBJ2-1 | TRBD2 | TRBV29-1 | - | CSVESGSPYNEQFF | TGCAGCGTCGAAAGCGGGAGCCCCTACAATGAGCAGTTCTTC
TRBJ2-2 | TRBD2 | TRBV3-1 | once | CASSQEGLALNTGELFF | TGTGCCAGCAGCCAAGAAGGACTAGCGCTGAACACCGGGGAGCTGTTTTTT
TRBJ1-5 | TRBD1 | TRBV6-5 | - | CASSYNSHRGTHQPQHF | TGTGCCAGCAGTTACAACTCTCACAGGGGAACTCATCAGCCCCAGCATTTT
TRBJ2-7 | - | TRBV6-2/TRBV6-3 | few | CASSRRDPYEQYF | TGTGCCAGCAGTCGACGGGACCCCTACGAGCAGTACTTC
TRBJ2-3 | - | TRBV5-1 | - | CASSVEITDTQYF | TGCGCCAGCAGCGTGGAGATCACAGATACGCAGTATTTT
TRBJ2-7 | TRBD1 | TRBV20-1 | - | CSARDLRGQRHSYEQYF | TGCAGTGCTAGAGACCTACGGGGACAGCGACACTCCTACGAGCAGTACTTC
TRBJ1-4 | - | TRBV7-9 | many | CASSLGDSREKLFF | TGTGCCAGCAGCTTAGGAGACAGCCGTGAAAAACTGTTTTTT
TRBJ2-2 | - | TRBV10-3 | few | CAISPRDTDAGELFF | TGTGCCATCAGTCCCCGGGACACCGACGCCGGGGAGCTGTTTTTT
TRBJ1-1 | - | TRBV6-2/TRBV6-3 | few | CASSRDGYTEAFF | TGTGCCAGCAGTAGGGACGGATACACTGAAGCTTTCTTT
TRBJ2-3 | TRBD2 | TRBV12-3/TRBV12-4 | few | CASSARSGARDTQYF | TGTGCCAGCAGCGCGCGTAGCGGGGCAAGGGATACGCAGTATTTT
TRBJ1-5 | - | TRBV7-9 | - | CASSSEGRAQHF | TGTGCCAGCAGCTCAGAGGGCAGGGCCCAGCATTTT
TRBJ1-6 | - | TRBV6-5 | few | CASSYSSGPLTSNSPLHF | TGTGCCAGCAGTTACTCCTCGGGCCCCCTGACCTCAAATTCACCCCTCCACTTT
TRBJ2-2 | TRBD2 | TRBV7-6 | once | CASSLVSGGPPNTGELFF | TGTGCCAGCAGCTTAGTATCGGGGGGGCCACCGAACACCGGGGAGCTGTTTTTT
TRBJ2-3 | - | TRBV7-2 | many | CASNYNGWGLVSDTQYF | TGTGCCAGCAACTATAATGGTTGGGGCCTTGTATCAGATACGCAGTATTTT
TRBJ2-1 | TRBD2 | TRBV20-1 | - | CSAETSESSYNEQFF | TGCAGTGCGGAGACTAGCGAGAGCTCCTACAATGAGCAGTTCTTC
TRBJ1-1 | - | TRBV20-1 | few | CSAHPSGIPEAFF | TGCAGTGCTCACCCCAGCGGGATCCCTGAAGCTTTCTTT
TRBJ1-5 | TRBD1 | TRBV7-9 | - | CASSAQGAPNQPQHF | TGTGCCAGCAGCGCACAGGGGGCACCCAATCAGCCCCAGCATTTT
TRBJ2-1 | TRBD2 | TRBV11-3 | few | CASTTRGDNEQFF | TGTGCCAGCACCACCCGGGGGGACAATGAGCAGTTCTTC
TRBJ2-2 | - | TRBV20-1 | - | CSAKGGSDNTGELFF | TGCAGTGCCAAAGGGGGGTCCGATAACACCGGGGAGCTGTTTTTT
TRBJ1-1 | - | TRBV4-1 | few | CASSQDGQDFSAFF | TGCGCCAGCAGCCAAGATGGGCAGGACTTCTCGGCTTTCTTT
TRBJ1-2 | TRBD1 | TRBV20-1 | once | CSARALGGGGDGYTF | TGCAGTGCTAGAGCCCTCGGAGGGGGCGGAGATGGCTACACCTTC
TRBJ1-2 | - | TRBV11-2 | - | CASSLDFGNYGYTF | TGTGCCAGCAGCTTAGATTTCGGGAACTATGGCTACACCTTC
TRBJ1-1 | TRBD1 | TRBV27 | few | CASSFGTGLNTEAFF | TGTGCCAGCAGCTTCGGGACAGGGTTGAACACTGAAGCTTTCTTT
TRBJ1-6 | - | TRBV3-1 | - | CASSQLGQSSPLHF | TGTGCCAGCAGCCAATTGGGTCAGAGCTCACCCCTCCACTTT